This T cell receptor beta chain came from a study of HIV-infected patients and healthy controls. Germline V gene lookup returns CDR1 SGHKS and CDR2 YYEKEE (reference sequence). The CDR3 has 15 residues. V was pared by 2 bases and J by 5 bases, with 14 bases between. TCRdb re-analysed the 5' RACE reads in MiXCR, keeping a single row per CDR3 protein. Counted here are around 62,000 distinct CDR3 sequences, about 19% occurring once; the ten biggest clones make up 1.4% to 1.5%. This clonotype was detected ten times or more. Specimen: CD4+ T cells from blood. The chain links TRBV5-5 to TRBJ1-5; D is unclear. This TCR was sampled from a human donor in good health. The CDR3 DNA reads as TGTGCCAGCAGCTTAATTTTTGGTGGTGATCAGCCCCAGCATTTT. Residues: CASSLIFGGDQPQHF.